A single sample is the source of the 6 T cell receptor beta chains below, sequenced in a study of blood T cell repertoires in COVID-19. Generated by immunoSEQ multiplex PCR, the TCRdb table keeps only in-frame clones and is missing some. The sample includes about 240,000 clones, around 86% seen only once; the top ten take roughly 1.9%. Source material: peripheral blood. The receptors come from a man aged 25-45 years who had recovered from COVID-19.

This clone was seen a few times. This CDR3 reads CASRRDRRNSPLHF. The CDR3 DNA reads as TGTGCAAGTCGCCGGGACAGGCGGAATTCACCCCTCCACTTT. The chain links TRBV12-2 to TRBJ1-6; the D call in the table, TRBD1, was not verified against the DNA. TRBV12-2 is an annotated pseudogene. The CDR3 contains 14 residues.

The V gene is TRBV19, the J gene TRBJ1-6; 7 bases line up with TRBD1. Germline V gene lookup returns CDR1 LNHDA and CDR2 SQIVND (reference sequence). Trimming at V came to 5 bases and at J to 10 bases, leaving 11 bases not matched to a gene. The CDR3 loop spans 15 amino acids. The CDR3 sequence: CASSGGPDRYSPLHF. The CDR3 DNA is TGTGCCAGTAGTGGCGGTCCGGACAGGTACTCACCCCTCCACTTT.

This clone occurred once. The chain links TRBV9 to TRBJ2-2; D ambiguous. V was shortened by 0 bases and J by 4 bases, with 10 bases between the two germline ends. The CDR3 runs 15 residues. Germline V gene lookup returns CDR1 SGDLS and CDR2 YYNGEE. CDR3 amino acids: CASSVDSFLTGELFF. CDR3 DNA: TGTGCCAGCAGCGTAGACAGCTTTCTCACCGGGGAGCTGTTTTTT.

The chain uses TRBV5-1 and TRBJ2-2; unclear D gene. Trimming pared 0 bases from V and 4 bases from J, leaving 4 bases between. CDR3 length equals 13 residues. Germline V CDR1 and CDR2: SGHRS, YFSETQ. DNA of the CDR3: TGCGCCAGCAGCTTGGGCGGCACCGGGGAGCTGTTTTTT. Translation gives CASSLGGTGELFF.

The chain joins TRBV2 to TRBJ1-1, with 7 bases matching TRBD1. The CDR3 runs 12 residues. Germline trimming cut 7 bases from V and 4 bases from J; bases unmatched to any gene: 3. Germline CDR1 SNHLY, CDR2 FYNNEI. The CDR3 nucleotides read TGTGCCAGCACTCAGGGGGTCACTGAAGCTTTCTTT. Its translation: CASTQGVTEAFF.

V usage is TRBV2 and J usage is TRBJ2-7; D may be TRBD1 or TRBD2 (5 bases each). There are 15 residues in the CDR3. Germline V gene sequence: CDR1 SNHLY, CDR2 FYNNEI. The CDR3 DNA reads as TGTGCCAGCAGTAAAGCGGAAGTGGGGCGCAGTCCGCAGTACGTC. Residues: CASSKAEVGRSPQYV.